This T cell receptor (beta chain) was captured by sequencing in a study of cytomegalovirus exposure and HLA in healthy donors. About the research overall: Ancestry clustering placed 70% to 90% of some 400 genotyped donors in the Caucasian-associated cluster.

Researchers ran the PCR with 60 Vbeta and 13 Jbeta primers. Assay: immunoSEQ multiplex PCR; the TCRdb copy retains only in-frame clones and omits some. The sample features 60,000 to 85,000 clones, with approximately 13% in its top ten. Study-level findings and limits: Several of the most significant clusters were apparently associated with common viral pathogens in a later analysis. A later analysis showed that HLA-associated TCR beta chains had undergone more clonal expansion than equally common others.

Notes on this clone: What it binds is not known.

The receptor was isolated from a man aged 45-65 years in good health and CMV-seropositive. Material for sequencing was PBMCs.

The CDR3 loop reads CASSLSGSGETQYF. CDR3 coding DNA: TGCGCCAGCAGCTTAAGCGGGAGTGGTGAGACCCAGTACTTC. The V and J genes are TRBV5-1 and TRBJ2-5; 8 bases agree with TRBD2. Germline V gene lookup returns CDR1 SGHRS and CDR2 YFSETQ. The CDR3 loop spans 14 amino acids. V lost 2 bases, J lost 5 bases, and 5 bases stayed unmatched.